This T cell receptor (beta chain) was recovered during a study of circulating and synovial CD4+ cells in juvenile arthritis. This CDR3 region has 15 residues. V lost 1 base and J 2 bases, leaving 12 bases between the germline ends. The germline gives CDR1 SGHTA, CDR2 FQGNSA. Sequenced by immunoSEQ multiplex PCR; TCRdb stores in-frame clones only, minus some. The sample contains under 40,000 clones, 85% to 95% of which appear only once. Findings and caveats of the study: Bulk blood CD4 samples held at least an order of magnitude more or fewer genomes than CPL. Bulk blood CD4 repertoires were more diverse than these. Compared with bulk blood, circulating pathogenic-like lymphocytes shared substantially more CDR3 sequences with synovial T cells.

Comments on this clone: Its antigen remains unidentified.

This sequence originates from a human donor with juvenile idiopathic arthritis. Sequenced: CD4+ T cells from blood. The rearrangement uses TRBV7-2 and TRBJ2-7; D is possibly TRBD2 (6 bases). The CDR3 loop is CASSLDGRRTYEQYF. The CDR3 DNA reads TGTGCCAGCAGCTTAGACGGGAGAAGGACCTACGAGCAGTACTTC.